Listed below are T cell receptor beta chains from one sample, sequenced in a study of blood T cell repertoires in COVID-19. The method was immunoSEQ multiplex PCR; TCRdb's version includes in-frame clones alone and lacks a portion of them. The sample has about 94,000 clones; 74% are singletons. Sequencing was performed on peripheral blood. These receptors all come from a man aged 70 or older with COVID-19, enrolled during active disease. Both conserved end residues are part of each CDR3. D genes are given only for firm matches. Some rows mark clone size as missing; the rest say once, few, many or name a class of expanded clone.

CDR3aa	CDR3nt	len	j_gene	abundance	v_gene	d_gene
CSAFTGDGYTF	TGCAGTGCGTTCACAGGGGATGGCTACACCTTC	11	TRBJ1-2	.	TRBV20-1	TRBD1
CASSSTAGSEQYF	TGTGCCAGCAGTTCTACCGCGGGGAGTGAGCAGTACTTC	13	TRBJ2-7	.	TRBV27	.
CASRDKAYEQYF	TGTGCCAGTAGGGACAAAGCCTACGAGCAGTACTTC	12	TRBJ2-7	.	TRBV7-8	.
CASSVGGSGEQYF	TGTGCCAGCAGCGTTGGGGGGTCGGGGGAGCAGTACTTC	13	TRBJ2-7	.	TRBV9	.
CASSVSSSGQYEQYF	TGTGCCAGCAGCGTATCGTCTAGCGGGCAGTACGAGCAGTACTTC	15	TRBJ2-7	.	TRBV9	TRBD2
CASRQDSYEQYF	TGTGCCAGCAGACAGGACTCCTACGAGCAGTACTTC	12	TRBJ2-7	.	TRBV28	.
CASSPDLAGETDTQYF	TGCGCCAGCAGCCCGGACCTAGCGGGAGAAACAGATACGCAGTATTTT	16	TRBJ2-3	few	TRBV5-1	TRBD2
CASTITRSQETQYF	TGTGCCAGCACCATTACTAGAAGCCAAGAGACCCAGTACTTC	14	TRBJ2-5	.	TRBV6-5	.
CASSLRGPEAFF	TGTGCCAGCAGCTTAAGGGGCCCTGAAGCTTTCTTT	12	TRBJ1-1	few	TRBV7-9	.
CASSQGQGVNEQFF	TGCGCCAGCAGCCAGGGACAGGGAGTGAATGAGCAGTTCTTC	14	TRBJ2-1	.	TRBV4-1	TRBD1
CASSLSPYEQYF	TGTGCCAGCAGTCTCTCTCCCTACGAGCAGTACTTC	12	TRBJ2-7	.	TRBV2	.
CASSVGLTGVVYEQYF	TGTGCCAGCAGCGTGGGATTGACAGGGGTGGTCTACGAGCAGTACTTC	16	TRBJ2-7	.	TRBV5-4	TRBD1
CASSLEGPSAVEKLFF	TGTGCCAGCAGCTTGGAGGGGCCATCGGCGGTTGAAAAACTGTTTTTT	16	TRBJ1-4	once	TRBV5-5	.
CASSIAGDGYTF	TGTGCCAGTAGTATAGCGGGGGATGGCTACACCTTC	12	TRBJ1-2	.	TRBV19	.
CASSEAVSSGNPYNEQFF	TGTGCCAGCAGTGAAGCGGTTTCTAGCGGGAATCCTTACAATGAGCAGTTCTTC	18	TRBJ2-1	few	TRBV2	TRBD2
CASSERTGLIDEQYF	TGTGCCAGCAGTGAAAGGACAGGGCTCATTGACGAGCAGTACTTC	15	TRBJ2-7	few	TRBV6-1	TRBD1
CASSLSDSGELFF	TGCGCCAGCAGCTTATCGGACAGCGGGGAGCTGTTTTTT	13	TRBJ2-2	.	TRBV5-1	.
CASSVHSSTGELFF	TGTGCCAGTAGTGTCCATAGCAGTACCGGGGAGCTGTTTTTT	14	TRBJ2-2	.	TRBV19	.
CASSLTSVRTYEQYF	TGTGCCAGCTCACTTACTAGCGTCAGAACCTACGAGCAGTACTTC	15	TRBJ2-7	.	TRBV18	TRBD2
CASTGGRYTGELFF	TGTGCCAGCACAGGGGGAAGGTACACCGGGGAGCTGTTTTTT	14	TRBJ2-2	.	TRBV6-5	TRBD1
CASSYSRETQYF	TGTGCCAGCAGTTACTCTCGGGAGACCCAGTACTTC	12	TRBJ2-5	many	TRBV6-2/TRBV6-3	.
CATSLRRGVEQYF	TGTGCCACCAGCCTACGGCGGGGGGTCGAGCAGTACTTC	13	TRBJ2-7	.	TRBV15	TRBD2
CASRTGTTEVEKYF	TGTGCCAGCAGGACCGGGACTACCGAGGTTGAGAAGTACTTC	14	TRBJ2-7	.	TRBV7-8	TRBD2
CASSEQGEETQYF	TGTGCCAGCAGCGAACAGGGAGAAGAGACCCAGTACTTC	13	TRBJ2-5	.	TRBV9	.